Below are 27 T cell receptor beta chains sequenced from a single sample in a study of shared clonotypes between healthy human individuals. Libraries were prepared by immunoSEQ multiplex PCR; TCRdb keeps only in-frame clonotypes and omits some of them. The sample lists roughly 2,500,000 clones; approximately 94% were seen once. The source material was naive CD4+ T cells from PBMCs. Subset specified: CD45RA+ positively selected. All receptors derive from a young man in good health. Some clones in this sample may be carry-over from other donors' samples.

The V gene is TRBV6-1, the J gene TRBJ1-1; no definite D call. The CDR3 loop spans 13 amino acids. Trimming pared 7 bases from V and 1 base from J, leaving 10 bases between. Germline CDR1 MNHNS, CDR2 SASEGT. This CDR3 is CASIADSNTEAFF. In nucleotides, the CDR3 is TGTGCCAGCATAGCAGACTCGAACACTGAAGCTTTCTTT.

The chain carries TRBV7-2 and TRBJ2-3, with D tentatively TRBD2 (5 bases). The V gene's germline CDR1 is SGHTA and CDR2 FQGNSA. This CDR3 spans 15 amino acids. The ends were cut back, 4 bases at V and 2 bases at J, with 13 bases in the middle. The CDR3 loop reads CASSSSPRSTDTQYF. The CDR3 nucleotides read TGTGCCAGCAGCTCTAGCCCCCGATCCACAGATACGCAGTATTTT.

This chain links TRBV4-3 with TRBJ1-5; possible D gene TRBD1, 5 bases. V lost 4 bases, J lost 5 bases, and 15 bases lay in between. CDR3 length equals 15 residues. CDR1 is LGHNA, CDR2 YSLEER, per germline. The CDR3, as DNA: TGCGCCAGCAGCCGTGAGTACAGGACATATCAGCCCCAGCATTTT. Encoded protein: CASSREYRTYQPQHF.

The chain carries TRBV25-1 and TRBJ1-1; D may be TRBD1 (6 bases). CDR1 MGHDK and CDR2 SYGVNS come from the germline V gene. The CDR3 contains 13 residues. The germline V and J ends were trimmed by 1 base and 7 bases, with 10 bases remaining between them. In DNA, the CDR3 is TGTGCCAGCAGTGAATTGGGGGCAGTTGAAGCTTTCTTT. Its protein product is CASSELGAVEAFF.

CDR3 sequence (DNA): TGTGCCAGCAGCTTAAGTTCCGTCGGGGCCTCGGGGGAGACCCAGTACTTC. Translating gives CASSLSSVGASGETQYF. The genes are TRBV7-8 and TRBJ2-5; tentatively, D is TRBD1 or TRBD2 (5 bases each). The CDR3 length is 17 residues. The ends were cut back, 2 bases at V and 5 bases at J, with 21 bases in the middle. Germline-derived CDR1 and CDR2 are SGHVS and FQNEAQ.

V usage is TRBV5-4 and J usage is TRBJ2-7, with D maybe TRBD1 (6 bases). The CDR3 length is 14 residues. Trimming removed 2 bases at V and 0 bases at J, with 9 bases between. The germline V gene encodes CDR1 SGHNT and CDR2 YYREEE (reference sequence). CDR3 nucleotide sequence: TGTGCCAGCAGCTTCAACAGGGCCTCCTACGAGCAGTACTTC. Its protein is CASSFNRASYEQYF.

The chain couples TRBV7-8 to TRBJ2-7; D remains ambiguous. Trimming left V 5 bases short and J 0 bases short, with 17 bases between. The CDR3 is made up of 16 amino acids. Germline loops: CDR1 SGHVS, CDR2 FQNEAQ. CDR3 nucleotide sequence: TGTGCCAGCAGCCCCCGCCAGCGCACAAACTCCTACGAGCAGTACTTC. Its protein product is CASSPRQRTNSYEQYF.

This sequence joins TRBV28 and TRBJ2-1, with TRBD2 matching over 7 bases. The V gene's germline CDR1 is MDHEN and CDR2 SYDVKM. Germline trimming cut 4 bases from V and 3 bases from J; bases unmatched to any gene: 3. The CDR3 has 14 residues. The CDR3 reads CASSSAGDYNEQFF. CDR3 sequence (DNA): TGTGCCAGCAGTTCCGCGGGAGACTACAATGAGCAGTTCTTC.

The DNA for the CDR3 is TGTGCCAGCAGTTTCGTCCGCAGGGGAAGCTACGAGCAGTACTTC. It yields the protein CASSFVRRGSYEQYF. The chain joins TRBV27 to TRBJ2-7; tentative D call: TRBD1 (6 bases). The germline V gene has CDR1 MNHEY and CDR2 SMNVEV (reference sequence). V shed 3 bases and J shed 3 bases, with 15 bases lying between them. The CDR3 is 15 residues long.

This clone was counted once. The chain recombines TRBV7-3 with TRBJ2-2; 10 bases are a match to TRBD2. CDR3 length equals 15 residues. The germline V gene encodes CDR1 SGHTA and CDR2 FQGTGA. V lost 4 bases and J lost 5; bases outside the gene matches: 4. The CDR3 here is CASSSLAGPTGELFF. CDR3 nucleotide sequence: TGTGCCAGCAGCTCACTAGCGGGGCCTACCGGGGAGCTGTTTTTT.

V gene TRBV11-2 combines with J gene TRBJ1-5; D not certain. Germline V lookup: CDR1 SGHAT, CDR2 FQNNGV. The CDR3 sequence is 18 residues long. The germline V and J ends were trimmed by 5 bases and 0 bases, with 20 bases remaining between them. CDR3 sequence: CASSDILHLGYSNQPQHF. The CDR3 DNA reads TGTGCCAGCAGCGATATCCTCCACTTAGGGTATAGCAATCAGCCCCAGCATTTT.

This chain uses TRBV7-9 with TRBJ2-2, with D possibly TRBD2 on 6 matching bases. The CDR3 extends over 15 amino acids. CDR1 is SEHNR, CDR2 FQNEAQ, per germline (reference sequence). Trimming stripped 3 bases from V and 5 bases from J, with 13 bases between. CDR3 sequence reads: CASSFMAGGTGELFF. The CDR3 bases are TGTGCCAGCAGCTTTATGGCAGGAGGGACCGGGGAGCTGTTTTTT.

The chain links TRBV5-1 to TRBJ2-7; 11 bases are shared with TRBD2. CDR3 size: 16 residues. CDR1 is SGHRS and CDR2 is YFSETQ in the germline V gene. Losses at the gene ends were 0 bases for V and 6 bases for J; bases not matched to a gene: 8. The CDR3 spells CASSLAPTSGMVEQYF. DNA for the CDR3: TGCGCCAGCAGCTTGGCCCCGACTAGCGGGATGGTCGAGCAGTACTTC.

This clone was observed a handful of times. The same CDR3 also results from other DNA sequences found in this sample. The chain uses TRBV30 and TRBJ1-1; maybe TRBD1 (5 bases). The V and J ends lost 0 bases and 1 base respectively, with 6 bases between them. From germline, CDR1 is GTSNPN and CDR2 SVGIG (reference sequence). This CDR3 is built from 13 residues. The CDR3 DNA reads as TGTGCCTGGAGTGTTGGACAGAACACTGAAGCTTTCTTT. It specifies CAWSVGQNTEAFF.

The chain uses TRBV5-1 and TRBJ2-4, with 10 bases fitting TRBD1. CDR3 length equals 14 residues. Germline-derived CDR1 and CDR2 are SGHRS and YFSETQ. The J segment lost 8 bases and the V segment lost 4 bases, leaving 6 bases of the junction unmatched. Here the CDR3 DNA reads TGCGCCAGCAGCCCAGGGACAGGGGATCACATTCAGTACTTC. This translates into CASSPGTGDHIQYF.

V usage is TRBV29-1 and J usage is TRBJ2-2; D ambiguous. Germline V lookup: CDR1 SQVTM, CDR2 ANQGSEA. The CDR3 length is 13 residues. Trimming removed 5 bases at V and 2 bases at J, with 9 bases between. CDR3 DNA sequence: TGCAGCGTTTGGCAGGAAAACACCGGGGAGCTGTTTTTT. Protein sequence: CSVWQENTGELFF.

CDR3 nucleotides: TGCGCCAGCAGGGGAAGGGGCGGGGAGCTGTTTTTT. Its translation: CASRGRGGELFF. The chain joins TRBV5-1 to TRBJ2-2; D possibly corresponds to TRBD1 (5 bases). Germline lookup yields CDR1 SGHRS and CDR2 YFSETQ. The length of the CDR3 is 12 residues. The V end was cut by 5 bases, the J end by 7 bases, with 9 bases between.

The genes are TRBV11-2 and TRBJ2-1; TRBD2 matches 12 bases. In germline, CDR1 is SGHAT, CDR2 FQNNGV. This CDR3 comprises 17 residues. J was trimmed by 9 bases and V by 5 bases; bases with no gene match: 14. The CDR3 bases are TGTGCCAGCAGCCCCTCCGGACTAGCGGGACCCCGGAGTGAGCAGTTCTTC. This gives the protein CASSPSGLAGPRSEQFF.

V gene TRBV28 combines with J gene TRBJ1-1; D gene uncertain. In germline, CDR1 is MDHEN, CDR2 SYDVKM. The CDR3 totals 11 residues. Deletions cut 7 bases from V and 5 bases from J, with 8 bases between. The CDR3 region is CASTSETEAFF. CDR3 sequence (DNA): TGTGCCAGCACTTCCGAAACTGAAGCTTTCTTT. The whole variable domain, filled in from reference TRBV28 and TRBJ1-1, reads DVKVTQSSRYLVKRTGEKVFLECVQDMDHENMFWYRQDPGLGLRLIYFSYDVKMKEKGDIPEGYSVSREKKERFSLILESASTNQTSMYLCASTSETEAFFGQGTRLTVV.

The DNA for the CDR3 is TGTGCCAGCAGTTCGGGACCAGCCGGGCGCGAGCAGTACTTC. The encoded protein is CASSSGPAGREQYF. The chain carries TRBV6-6 and TRBJ2-7; D could derive from TRBD1 or TRBD2 (5 bases each). The CDR3 has 14 residues. Germline V gives CDR1 MNHNY, CDR2 SVGAGI (reference sequence). The V and J ends lost 4 bases and 6 bases respectively, with 16 bases between them.

This chain connects TRBV9 to TRBJ1-5; D is undetermined. The CDR3 runs to 14 residues. Trimming pared 1 base from V and 9 bases from J, leaving 14 bases between. Germline CDR1 and CDR2: SGDLS and YYNGEE. CDR3 in DNA: TGTGCCAGCAGCGTATCGGGGATGGGTCCGCCCCAGCATTTT. Residues: CASSVSGMGPPQHF.

On this clone itself: The sample carries other DNA sequences with the same CDR3. V usage is TRBV7-9 and J usage is TRBJ1-5; 8 bases fit TRBD1. Germline lookup yields CDR1 SEHNR and CDR2 FQNEAQ (reference sequence). Unmatched junction bases numbered 4, after V lost 3 bases and J lost 3 bases. This CDR3 has 15 amino acids. This chain's CDR3 is CASSFGTGVNQPQHF. The DNA for the CDR3 is TGTGCCAGCAGCTTCGGGACAGGAGTCAATCAGCCCCAGCATTTT.

Remarks on this clone: At the DNA level, this CDR3 is encoded by other sequences in the same sample as well. The chain links TRBV5-6 to TRBJ2-3, with D possibly being TRBD2 (6 bases). The V gene lost 2 bases and the J gene lost 0 bases, with 10 bases spanning the gap. Germline lookup yields CDR1 SGHDT and CDR2 YYEEEE. This CDR3 has 15 amino acids. CDR3 sequence: CASSFGLASTDTQYF. The DNA for the CDR3 is TGTGCCAGCAGCTTTGGGCTAGCGAGCACAGATACGCAGTATTTT.

The genes are TRBV29-1 and TRBJ2-7, with D maybe TRBD1 (5 bases). Germline CDR1 and CDR2: SQVTM and ANQGSEA. This CDR3 region has 14 residues. V shed 4 bases and J shed 0 bases, with 13 bases lying between them. The chain's CDR3 is CSVGYRISSYEQYF. In DNA, the CDR3 is TGCAGCGTTGGGTACAGGATTAGCTCCTACGAGCAGTACTTC.

Comments on this clone: Other DNA sequences within the sample encode an identical CDR3. This rearrangement joins TRBV7-2 to TRBJ1-1; TRBD1 matches at 10 bases. V lost 5 bases and J lost 2; bases outside the gene matches: 2. Germline CDR1 and CDR2: SGHTA and FQGNSA. This CDR3 contains 14 residues. DNA for the CDR3: TGTGCCAGCAGCAGGGACAGGGGAAACACTGAAGCTTTCTTT. It specifies CASSRDRGNTEAFF. The variable domain in full, with the rest retrieved from reference TRBV7-2 and TRBJ1-1, is GAGVSQSPSNKVTEKGKDVELRCDPISGHTALYWYRQSLGQGLEFLIYFQGNSAPDKSGLPSDRFSAERTGGSVSTLTIQRTQQEDSAVYLCASSRDRGNTEAFFGQGTRLTVV.

The chain employs TRBV30 and TRBJ1-4; D unresolved. V lost 1 base and J 8 bases, leaving 8 bases between the germline ends. Germline V gene data show CDR1 as GTSNPN and CDR2 as SVGIG (reference sequence). This CDR3 region has 12 residues. CDR3 DNA sequence: TGTGCCTGGAGTGCGGAGGAAGAAAAACTGTTTTTT. This gives the protein CAWSAEEEKLFF.

For the CDR3, the DNA is TGCGCCAGCAGCCCAACGGGACAGGCAGGGGATACGCAGTATTTT. It is translated as CASSPTGQAGDTQYF. The chain combines TRBV5-1 with TRBJ2-3; 8 bases fit TRBD1. CDR3 size: 15 residues. Germline trimming cut 4 bases from V and 6 bases from J; bases unmatched to any gene: 10. Germline lookup yields CDR1 SGHRS and CDR2 YFSETQ.